Each of the 15 T cell receptor beta chains below was sequenced from the same sample in a study of blood T cell repertoires in COVID-19. Sequencing used immunoSEQ multiplex PCR; TCRdb keeps in-frame clones, though not all of them. This sample has 50,000 or so clones, with 90% found just once. Sequenced input: peripheral blood. The source is a human donor in a cohort sampled during active COVID-19.

To note about this clone: A junction boundary mismatches the germline segment, possibly from a read error. CDR3 sequence (DNA): TGTGCCATCTCGGCGGGGAGTTCAGCCCCATGGGATTTT. Translation: CAISAGSSAPWDF. The J gene is TRBJ1-5, the V gene TRBV10-3; no firm D call. CDR1 is ENHRY and CDR2 is SYGVKD in the germline V gene. This CDR3 contains 13 residues.

This chain joins TRBV11-3 and TRBJ2-5; TRBD2 matches 7 bases. Germline trimming cut 2 bases from V and 5 bases from J; bases unmatched to any gene: 5. Germline CDR1 reads SGHNT; CDR2 reads YENEEA. CDR3 size: 14 residues. CDR3 in amino acids: CASSLISRGETQYF. In DNA, the CDR3 is TGTGCCAGCAGCTTAATTTCGCGGGGGGAGACCCAGTACTTC.

V and J are TRBV5-1 and TRBJ1-1, with TRBD1 identical over 12 bases. The CDR3 sequence is 16 residues long. Trimming removed 4 bases from V and 5 bases from J; junction bases left unmatched: 9. CDR1 and CDR2 from the germline V gene are SGHRS and YFSETQ. The CDR3 DNA is TGCGCCAGCAGCCCGGGACAGGGGGCGGGAAAAACTGAAGCTTTCTTT. Its protein product is CASSPGQGAGKTEAFF.

The gene calls are TRBV19 and TRBJ2-1; the D gene is possibly TRBD1 (6 bases). CDR3 length equals 14 residues. Between the trimmed V and J ends, which lost 5 bases and 0 bases, there was a span of 8 bases. From germline, CDR1 is LNHDA and CDR2 SQIVND (reference sequence). This chain's CDR3 is CASSGQSSYNEQFF. The CDR3 DNA reads as TGTGCCAGTAGTGGACAGAGCTCCTACAATGAGCAGTTCTTC.

This chain joins TRBV6-4 and TRBJ2-1; 8 bases agree with TRBD2. Per the germline V gene, CDR1 is MRHNA and CDR2 is SNTAGT. The CDR3 covers 14 residues. The V and J ends lost 2 bases and 5 bases, in that order; junction bases with no gene match: 2. The CDR3 protein is CASSDAGGNNEQFF. CDR3 nucleotide sequence: TGTGCCAGCAGTGACGCGGGAGGAAACAATGAGCAGTTCTTC.

The genes are TRBV3-1 (or the pseudogene TRBV3-2) and TRBJ2-1, with D perhaps TRBD1 (7 bases). Trimming took 1 base from V and 12 from J, leaving 13 bases between them. This CDR3 comprises 13 residues. Germline V gives CDR1 LGHDT, CDR2 YNNKEL (reference sequence). The CDR3 protein is CASSQVEGAGQFF. The CDR3 DNA sequence: TGTGCCAGCAGCCAAGTGGAGGGGGCGGGGCAGTTCTTC.

V and J are TRBV3-1 (or the pseudogene TRBV3-2) and TRBJ2-5, with a tentative D call TRBD2 (6 bases). The V and J ends lost 1 base and 5 bases respectively, with 11 bases between them. The germline gives CDR1 LGHDT, CDR2 YNNKEL (reference sequence). The CDR3 is 14 amino acids. CDR3 nucleotide sequence: TGTGCCAGCAGCCAAGGACTAGGATGGGAGACCCAGTACTTC. Translation gives CASSQGLGWETQYF.

V usage is TRBV5-1 and J usage is TRBJ1-3; no definite D call. Germline V gene data show CDR1 as SGHRS and CDR2 as YFSETQ. There are 14 residues in the CDR3. V gave up 0 bases and J gave up 4 bases, with 8 bases separating them. The CDR3 bases are TGCGCCAGCAGCTTGGCAAACACGGGAAACACCATATATTTT. Translation gives CASSLANTGNTIYF.

This chain uses TRBV6-2 or TRBV6-3 with TRBJ2-1; maybe TRBD2 (6 bases). Trimming shortened V by 2 bases and J by 8 bases, and 16 bases separated the two germline ends. The germline gives CDR1 MNHEY, CDR2 SVGEGT. This CDR3 comprises 15 residues. Here the CDR3 reads CASSYGTLGTDEQFF. The CDR3 DNA reads TGTGCCAGCAGTTACGGGACTCTCGGCACGGATGAGCAGTTCTTC.

J is TRBJ1-2 and V is TRBV5-6, with 7 bases lining up with TRBD1. J lost 6 bases, V lost 4 bases, and 18 bases had no gene match. Germline V lookup: CDR1 SGHDT, CDR2 YYEEEE. CDR3 length: 17 residues. The CDR3 sequence: CASSPGYMTGTQHGYTF. The CDR3 bases are TGTGCCAGCAGCCCGGGTTATATGACAGGGACGCAACATGGCTACACCTTC.

The chain is built from TRBV7-2 and TRBJ2-7; 10 positions match TRBD1. Unmatched junction bases numbered 8, after V lost 3 bases and J lost 6 bases. Germline CDR1 reads SGHTA; CDR2 reads FQGNSA. CDR3 size: 15 residues. CDR3 region: CASSFARTGGTEQYF. The CDR3 DNA sequence: TGTGCCAGCAGCTTCGCTAGGACAGGGGGAACCGAGCAGTACTTC.

The V and J genes are TRBV11-2 and TRBJ1-3; D unclear. Between the trimmed V and J ends, which lost 1 base and 0 bases, there was a span of 7 bases. There are 15 residues in the CDR3. Germline CDR1 SGHAT, CDR2 FQNNGV. The DNA of the CDR3 is TGTGCCAGCAGCTTAGCCCCCAGCTCTGGAAACACCATATATTTT. It codes for CASSLAPSSGNTIYF.

The chain recombines TRBV28 with TRBJ1-5, with 7 bases aligning to TRBD1. The germline CDR1 and CDR2 sequences are MDHEN and SYDVKM. The ends lost 6 bases at V and 5 bases at J; junction bases unmatched: 7. The length of the CDR3 is 14 residues. In DNA form, the CDR3 reads TGTGCCAGCAGGAAGACAGGGAACCATCAGCCCCAGCATTTT. Protein sequence: CASRKTGNHQPQHF. Together with reference TRBV28 and TRBJ1-5, the CDR3 gives the full variable domain: DVKVTQSSRYLVKRTGEKVFLECVQDMDHENMFWYRQDPGLGLRLIYFSYDVKMKEKGDIPEGYSVSREKKERFSLILESASTNQTSMYLCASRKTGNHQPQHFGDGTRLSIL.

The V call is TRBV15, the J call TRBJ2-3, with TRBD2 as a possible D gene (5 bases). Germline V gives CDR1 LNHNV, CDR2 YYDKDF (reference sequence). The CDR3 has 16 amino acids. V was cut by 1 base and J by 1 base, with 12 bases left in between. The CDR3 protein is CATSRVPAEGTDTQYF. The CDR3 bases are TGTGCCACCAGCAGAGTTCCAGCGGAGGGCACAGATACGCAGTATTTT.

The chain couples TRBV5-4 to TRBJ2-5; 14 bases line up with TRBD2. The V gene end was trimmed by 4 bases and the J gene end by 3 bases; junction bases not matched to a gene: 5. There are 16 residues in the CDR3. Per the germline V gene, CDR1 is SGHNT and CDR2 is YYREEE (reference sequence). CDR3 DNA: TGTGCCAGCAGCCGGGGACTAGCGGGAGTAGAAGAGACCCAGTACTTC. Amino acids: CASSRGLAGVEETQYF.